The clone carrying this T cell receptor (beta chain) was picked up a small number of times. Its cognate antigen is unknown. The data were taken from a study of CD8+CD57+ T cells in acquired aplastic anemia. As for the study in general: DNA from sorted CD4+ and CD8+ cells averaged roughly 3.4 ug. Study-wide findings and caveats: Patients had about 31 CD8+ CDR3 sequences in common with controls (the shared set).

CD8+CD57+ cell expansion, shown by flow cytometry, had occurred in the patients selected for sequencing. Each patient gave a blood sample that was collected before any therapy had been received. Genomic DNA constituted the template upon which TCR beta VDJ and CDR3 profiling was performed. TCRdb re-called the reads with MiXCR, one entry per CDR3 protein. The sample consists of some 140,000 distinct CDR3 sequences, roughly 54% of them appearing once. The sample consisted of sorted CD4+, CD8+, or CD8+CD57+ T cells (not recorded which) from PBMCs. This clonotype originated in a human donor with aplastic anemia.

The CDR3 DNA is TGTGCCAGCAGTTACTCGGACGGGGGAGGGGGGGAGCTGTTTTTT. This codes for CASSYSDGGGGELFF. The V call is TRBV6-5, the J call TRBJ2-2, with TRBD2 matching 7 bases. Trimming took 0 bases from V and 8 from J; bases not matched to a gene: 6. Germline V CDR1 and CDR2: MNHEY, SVGAGI. CDR3 length: 15 amino acids.